A single sample is the source of the 25 T cell receptor beta chains below, sequenced in a study of T cells after yellow fever vaccination. TCRdb itself ran the 5' RACE reads through MiXCR, one entry per CDR3 protein. This table holds some 320,000 distinct CDR3 sequences, approximately 4% found once. The input for sequencing was PBMCs, taken 15 days after the yellow fever booster vaccination. The receptors here all came from a man aged 18 to 29 who received the YFV17D yellow fever vaccine.

The sample holds many counts of this clonotype. The CDR3 sequence: CASSALTGGANQPQHF. CDR3 DNA sequence: TGTGCCAGCAGCGCACTGACAGGGGGCGCGAATCAGCCCCAGCATTTT. The genes are TRBV5-5 and TRBJ1-5; 10 positions agree with TRBD1. CDR3 length: 16 amino acids. V dropped 4 bases and J dropped 4; count of bases not matched to a gene: 8. Per the germline V gene, CDR1 is SGHKS and CDR2 is YYEKEE (reference sequence).

This clonotype was observed many times. The rearrangement links TRBV6-6 to TRBJ2-5; 8 bases align to TRBD2. CDR1 is MNHNY, CDR2 SVGAGI, per germline (reference sequence). Trimming at V came to 3 bases and at J to 4 bases, leaving 16 bases not matched to a gene. This CDR3 is built from 18 residues. CDR3 protein: CASSYTRRSGGPRETQYF. DNA of the CDR3: TGTGCCAGCAGTTATACCCGGCGGAGCGGGGGCCCGCGAGAGACCCAGTACTTC.

This clonotype appeared many times. The chain uses TRBV9 and TRBJ1-1, with D unclear. This CDR3 is built from 13 residues. Germline CDR1 and CDR2: SGDLS and YYNGEE. Deletions cut 0 bases from V and 5 bases from J, with 8 bases between. The CDR3 region is CASSVEIGTEAFF. Here the CDR3 DNA reads TGTGCCAGCAGCGTAGAGATCGGGACTGAAGCTTTCTTT.

This sequence joins TRBV4-1 and TRBJ2-2, with TRBD2 as a possible D gene (7 bases). CDR3 length: 17 amino acids. CDR1 is MGHRA and CDR2 is YSYEKL in the germline V gene. Trimming pared 2 bases from V and 4 bases from J, leaving 17 bases between. CDR3 DNA: TGCGCCAGCAGCCAACTCGTCGGGGGGCCGGCCACCGGGGAGCTGTTTTTT. It encodes CASSQLVGGPATGELFF.

This clonotype was picked up many times. The CDR3 sequence is CASSLPHYEQYV. CDR3 bases: TGTGCCAGCAGCCTACCCCACTACGAGCAGTACGTC. The rearrangement joins TRBV2 to TRBJ2-7; D is uncertain. V was shortened by 6 bases and J by 3 bases, with 9 bases between the two germline ends. CDR3 length: 12 residues. Germline V lookup: CDR1 SNHLY, CDR2 FYNNEI.

The J gene is TRBJ2-7, the V gene TRBV4-1, with a possible D match to TRBD2 (6 bases). The CDR3 extends over 15 amino acids. The germline V and J ends were trimmed by 1 base and 7 bases, with 17 bases remaining between them. Germline V gene data show CDR1 as MGHRA and CDR2 as YSYEKL. The DNA of the CDR3 is TGCGCCAGCAGCCAAGTCATGCAGGGTCGGGAGGAGCAGTACTTC. Its translation: CASSQVMQGREEQYF.

The gene calls are TRBV6-2 or TRBV6-3 and TRBJ1-5; D not resolved. Trimming pared 1 base from V and 4 bases from J, leaving 8 bases between. The CDR3 consists of 14 residues. Germline V CDR1 and CDR2: MNHEY, SVGEGT. For the CDR3, the DNA is TGTGCCAGCAGTTACTTAGCAAGAAATCAGCCCCAGCATTTT. Translation gives CASSYLARNQPQHF.

There are a few counts of this clonotype. V gene TRBV2 combines with J gene TRBJ2-7; D not certain. V lost 4 bases and J 3 bases, leaving 13 bases between the germline ends. The CDR3 consists of 14 residues. The germline CDR1 and CDR2 sequences are SNHLY and FYNNEI. Written as DNA, the CDR3 is TGTGCCAGCAGTGTTTCCCGGCAGGTCTACGAGCAGTACGTC. This sequence encodes CASSVSRQVYEQYV.

This clonotype was counted many times. The chain joins TRBV2 to TRBJ2-1; TRBD2 matches at 14 bases. Germline V lookup: CDR1 SNHLY, CDR2 FYNNEI. The CDR3 is 17 residues long. V gave up 6 bases and J gave up 1 base; unmatched junction bases: 5. The CDR3 coding sequence is TGTGCCAGCAGGGGTGGGACTAGCGGGGGTTCCTACAATGAGCAGTTCTTC. This gives the protein CASRGGTSGGSYNEQFF.

CDR3 bases: TGTGCCGGAGGGGCGCAGGGCACTGAAGCTTTCTTT. This gives the protein CAGGAQGTEAFF. The chain joins TRBV12-3 or TRBV12-4 to TRBJ1-1; possibly TRBD1 for D (5 bases). This CDR3 is built from 12 residues. V was cut by 11 bases and J by 4 bases, with 14 bases left in between.

The rearrangement uses TRBV29-1 and TRBJ2-1; possible D gene TRBD2, 7 bases. Trimming shortened V by 3 bases and J by 6 bases, and 12 bases separated the two germline ends. This CDR3 spans 13 amino acids. CDR1 and CDR2 from the germline V gene are SQVTM and ANQGSEA. The chain's CDR3 is CSVDGGRSNEQFF. CDR3 sequence (DNA): TGCAGCGTTGACGGGGGGCGCAGCAATGAGCAGTTCTTC.

V is TRBV9 and J is TRBJ1-3; 10 positions agree with TRBD1. CDR1 is SGDLS and CDR2 is YYNGEE in the germline V gene. Trimming at V came to 4 bases and at J to 3 bases, leaving 4 bases not matched to a gene. The CDR3 covers 15 residues. CDR3 in DNA: TGTGCCAGCAGCCCGGGACAGGGGAGTGGAAACACCATATATTTT. Translating it yields CASSPGQGSGNTIYF.

This clonotype was seen ten or more times. The genes are TRBV5-1 and TRBJ2-1; possibly TRBD1 for D (5 bases). The CDR3 sequence is 16 residues long. Trimming stripped 3 bases from V and 5 bases from J, with 18 bases between. Germline CDR1 SGHRS, CDR2 YFSETQ. CDR3 sequence reads: CASSYARDSKNNEQFF. As DNA, the CDR3 is TGCGCCAGCAGCTACGCCCGAGACAGCAAAAACAATGAGCAGTTCTTC.

This clonotype was observed many times. This sequence joins TRBV6-4 and TRBJ2-3; 8 bases are a match to TRBD2. The CDR3 has 15 amino acids. Germline CDR1 reads MRHNA; CDR2 reads SNTAGT. V trimming: 4 bases; J trimming: 2 bases; junction bases outside the gene matches: 5. CDR3 protein: CASSVLAGSTDTQYF. The DNA for the CDR3 is TGTGCCAGCAGTGTTCTAGCGGGCTCCACAGATACGCAGTATTTT.

The table lists this clonotype with a few counts. This chain uses TRBV7-2 with TRBJ2-5; maybe TRBD2 (6 bases). Germline V gene lookup returns CDR1 SGHTA and CDR2 FQGNSA. The CDR3 is 13 residues long. Trimming removed 7 bases from V and 4 bases from J, with 13 bases in between. The CDR3: CASKGLALETQYF. The CDR3 DNA reads as TGTGCCAGCAAAGGGCTAGCGCTAGAGACCCAGTACTTC.

This clonotype was detected many times. This rearrangement joins TRBV7-2 to TRBJ2-3, with D maybe TRBD2 (5 bases). Between the trimmed V and J ends, which lost 1 base and 0 bases, there was a span of 11 bases. The germline V gene has CDR1 SGHTA and CDR2 FQGNSA. The CDR3 has 16 amino acids. DNA for the CDR3: TGTGCCAGCAGCTTAGGTACCAGGACTAGCACAGATACGCAGTATTTT. This gives the protein CASSLGTRTSTDTQYF. The full variable domain, rest sourced from reference TRBV7-2 and TRBJ2-3, is GAGVSQSPSNKVTEKGKDVELRCDPISGHTALYWYRQSLGQGLEFLIYFQGNSAPDKSGLPSDRFSAERTGGSVSTLTIQRTQQEDSAVYLCASSLGTRTSTDTQYFGPGTRLTVL.

This clonotype was seen many times. The rearrangement links TRBV29-1 to TRBJ1-2, with a possible D match to TRBD1 (6 bases). The V gene's germline CDR1 is SQVTM and CDR2 ANQGSEA. Trimming removed 5 bases at V and 0 bases at J, with 10 bases between. The CDR3 totals 13 residues. The DNA for the CDR3 is TGCAGCGTTTGGGACACAACTAACTATGGCTACACCTTC. Translation: CSVWDTTNYGYTF.

This clonotype occurred a few times. The V call is TRBV5-1, the J call TRBJ2-7; perhaps TRBD1 as D (6 bases). With 0 bases removed from V and 0 bases from J, the gap between germline ends came to 10 bases. This CDR3 is built from 15 residues. The germline V gene has CDR1 SGHRS and CDR2 YFSETQ. DNA of the CDR3: TGCGCCAGCAGCTTGGGGGACATCTACTCCTACGAGCAGTACTTC. Encoded protein: CASSLGDIYSYEQYF.

This clonotype appeared many times. The CDR3: CSASTGSNGYTF. In DNA form, the CDR3 reads TGCAGTGCTAGTACAGGTTCGAATGGCTACACCTTC. This chain links TRBV20-1 with TRBJ1-2, with D possibly matching TRBD1 (5 bases). Between the trimmed V and J ends, which lost 3 bases and 6 bases, there was a span of 11 bases. In germline, CDR1 is DFQATT, CDR2 SNEGSKA (reference sequence). There are 12 residues in the CDR3.

This clonotype was seen repeatedly, ten times or more. This chain links TRBV7-9 with TRBJ1-5, with D unclear. V was pared by 1 base and J by 1 base, with 5 bases between. Germline-derived CDR1 and CDR2 are SEHNR and FQNEAQ (reference sequence). The CDR3 totals 14 residues. The CDR3 here is CASSLGVSNQPQHF. CDR3 in DNA: TGTGCCAGCAGCTTAGGCGTCAGCAATCAGCCCCAGCATTTT.

The chain carries TRBV18 and TRBJ2-3; D is unclear. The germline gives CDR1 KGHSH, CDR2 LQKENI. This CDR3 comprises 13 residues. Trimming left V 3 bases short and J 5 bases short, with 9 bases between. The CDR3 spells CASSPRPLDTQYF. The CDR3 DNA reads TGTGCCAGCTCACCCAGGCCGTTAGATACGCAGTATTTT.

Ten or more counts support this clonotype. The J gene is TRBJ2-1, the V gene TRBV6-5; TRBD2 is a possible D gene (7 bases). The CDR3 has 14 residues. V dropped 5 bases and J dropped 9 bases, with 17 bases sitting between them. Germline lookup yields CDR1 MNHEY and CDR2 SVGAGI. DNA of the CDR3: TGTGCCAGCAGTCCAATGGGGGGGGCGGGTGAGCAGTTCTTC. Amino acid sequence: CASSPMGGAGEQFF.

This clonotype was observed a few times. The genes are TRBV24-1 and TRBJ2-3; D ambiguous. The CDR3 totals 14 residues. Germline V gives CDR1 KGHDR, CDR2 SFDVKD. The V end lost 4 bases, the J end lost 5 bases, and 12 bases lay between the germline ends. CDR3 in amino acids: CATSETRLGDTQYF. The CDR3 DNA follows: TGTGCCACCAGTGAGACAAGATTGGGAGATACGCAGTATTTT.

This chain links TRBV5-1 with TRBJ1-6; maybe TRBD1 (5 bases). Looked up from germline, CDR1 is SGHRS and CDR2 is YFSETQ. Trimming took off 4 bases at V and 8 bases at J, with 16 bases between the two ends. CDR3 length: 15 amino acids. The CDR3, as DNA: TGCGCCAGCAGCCTCGGGACCGGGGGACATTCACCCCTCCACTTT. Protein sequence: CASSLGTGGHSPLHF.

The genes are TRBV18 and TRBJ2-7; TRBD1 aligns across 7 bases. V lost 6 bases and J lost 7; bases outside the gene matches: 6. The germline CDR1 and CDR2 sequences are KGHSH and LQKENI. This CDR3 region has 12 residues. CDR3 DNA sequence: TGTGCCAGCTCCCTGACAGGGATAGAGCAGTACGTC. This translates into CASSLTGIEQYV.